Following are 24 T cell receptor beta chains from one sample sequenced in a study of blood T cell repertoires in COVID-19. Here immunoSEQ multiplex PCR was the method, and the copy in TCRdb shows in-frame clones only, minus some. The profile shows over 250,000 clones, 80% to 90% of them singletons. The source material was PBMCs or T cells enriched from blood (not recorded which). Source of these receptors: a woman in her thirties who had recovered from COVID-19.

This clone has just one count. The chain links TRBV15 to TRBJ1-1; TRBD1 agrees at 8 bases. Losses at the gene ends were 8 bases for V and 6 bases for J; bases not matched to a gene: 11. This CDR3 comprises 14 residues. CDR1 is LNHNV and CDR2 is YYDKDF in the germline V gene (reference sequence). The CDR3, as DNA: TGTGCCACCTCCATGACAGGGGTCGGCGCTGAAGCTTTCTTT. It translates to CATSMTGVGAEAFF.

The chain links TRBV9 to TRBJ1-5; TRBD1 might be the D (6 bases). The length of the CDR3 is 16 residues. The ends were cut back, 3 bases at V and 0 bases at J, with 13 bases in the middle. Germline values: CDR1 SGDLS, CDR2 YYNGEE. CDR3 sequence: CASSEGGGYSNQPQHF. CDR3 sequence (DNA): TGTGCCAGCAGCGAGGGAGGGGGTTATAGCAATCAGCCCCAGCATTTT.

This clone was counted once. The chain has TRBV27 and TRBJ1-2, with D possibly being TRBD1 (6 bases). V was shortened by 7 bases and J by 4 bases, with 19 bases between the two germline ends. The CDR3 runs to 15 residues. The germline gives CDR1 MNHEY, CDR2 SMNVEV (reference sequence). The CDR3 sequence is CASTQSGGLGYGYTF. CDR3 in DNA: TGTGCCAGCACCCAATCGGGGGGGCTGGGCTATGGCTACACCTTC.

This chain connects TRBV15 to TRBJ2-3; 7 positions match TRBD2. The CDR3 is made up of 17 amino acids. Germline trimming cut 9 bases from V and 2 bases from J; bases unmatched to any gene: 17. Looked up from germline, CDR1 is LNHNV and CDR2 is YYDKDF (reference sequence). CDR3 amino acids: CATIDPERGTNTDTQYF. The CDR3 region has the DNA TGTGCCACAATCGATCCTGAACGCGGGACTAACACAGATACGCAGTATTTT.

CDR3 region: CASSSWTGENEKLFF. CDR3 DNA sequence: TGTGCCAGCAGCTCCTGGACAGGAGAGAATGAAAAACTGTTTTTT. The J gene is TRBJ1-4, the V gene TRBV5-6, with TRBD1 matching 7 bases. CDR3 length: 15 residues. Germline assignment: CDR1 SGHDT and CDR2 YYEEEE. The ends lost 3 bases at V and 5 bases at J; junction bases unmatched: 7.

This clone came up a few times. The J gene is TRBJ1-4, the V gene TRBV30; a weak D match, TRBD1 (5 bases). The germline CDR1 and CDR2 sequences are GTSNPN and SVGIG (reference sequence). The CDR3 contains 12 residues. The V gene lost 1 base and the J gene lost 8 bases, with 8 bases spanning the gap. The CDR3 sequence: CAWSAAGEKLFF. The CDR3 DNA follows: TGTGCCTGGAGTGCAGCAGGGGAAAAACTGTTTTTT.

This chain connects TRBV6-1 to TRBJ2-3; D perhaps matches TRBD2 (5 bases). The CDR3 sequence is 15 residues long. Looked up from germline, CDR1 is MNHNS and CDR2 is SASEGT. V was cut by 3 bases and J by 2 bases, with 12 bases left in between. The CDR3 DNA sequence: TGTGCCAGCAGTGAGCTTCGGGGATTCACAGATACGCAGTATTTT. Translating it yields CASSELRGFTDTQYF.

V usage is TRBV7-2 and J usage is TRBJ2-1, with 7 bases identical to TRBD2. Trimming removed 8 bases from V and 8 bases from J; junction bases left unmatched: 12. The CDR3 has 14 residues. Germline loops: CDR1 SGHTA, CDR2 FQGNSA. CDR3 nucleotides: TGTGCCAGCCCGAAGCGGGGAGGCCAAGATGAGCAGTTCTTC. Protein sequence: CASPKRGGQDEQFF.

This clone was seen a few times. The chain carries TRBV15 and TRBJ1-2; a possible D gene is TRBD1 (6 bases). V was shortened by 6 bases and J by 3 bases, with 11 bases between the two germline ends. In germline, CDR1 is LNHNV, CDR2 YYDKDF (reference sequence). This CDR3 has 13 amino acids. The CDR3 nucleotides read TGTGCCACCAGGCCCGCAGGGGACTATGGCTACACCTTC. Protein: CATRPAGDYGYTF.

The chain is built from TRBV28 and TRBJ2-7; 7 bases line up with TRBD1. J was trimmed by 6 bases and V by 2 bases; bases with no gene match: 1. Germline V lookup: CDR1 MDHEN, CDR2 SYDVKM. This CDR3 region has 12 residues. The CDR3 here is CASSLDRVEQYF. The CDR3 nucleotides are TGTGCCAGCAGTTTAGACAGGGTCGAGCAGTACTTC. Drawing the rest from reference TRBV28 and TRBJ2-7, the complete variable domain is DVKVTQSSRYLVKRTGEKVFLECVQDMDHENMFWYRQDPGLGLRLIYFSYDVKMKEKGDIPEGYSVSREKKERFSLILESASTNQTSMYLCASSLDRVEQYFGPGTRLTVT.

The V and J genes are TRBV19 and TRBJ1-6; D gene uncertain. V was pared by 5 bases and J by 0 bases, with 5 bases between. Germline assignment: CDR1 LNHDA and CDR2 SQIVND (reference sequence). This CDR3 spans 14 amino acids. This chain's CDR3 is CASSRGSYNSPLHF. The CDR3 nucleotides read TGTGCCAGTAGTCGGGGCTCCTATAATTCACCCCTCCACTTT.

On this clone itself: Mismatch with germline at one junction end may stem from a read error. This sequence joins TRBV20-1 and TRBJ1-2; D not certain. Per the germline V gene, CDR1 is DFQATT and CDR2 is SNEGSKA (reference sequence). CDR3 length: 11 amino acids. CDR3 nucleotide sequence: TGCAGTGCTAGAGAGGTTCAGGCTTATATCTTC. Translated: CSAREVQAYIF.

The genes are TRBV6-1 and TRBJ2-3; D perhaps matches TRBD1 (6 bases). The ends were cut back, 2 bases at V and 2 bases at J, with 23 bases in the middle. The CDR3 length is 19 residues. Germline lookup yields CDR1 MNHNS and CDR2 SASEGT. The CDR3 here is CASSESRVGRGIFTDTQYF. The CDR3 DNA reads TGTGCCAGCAGTGAATCTAGGGTTGGCAGGGGAATATTCACAGATACGCAGTATTTT.

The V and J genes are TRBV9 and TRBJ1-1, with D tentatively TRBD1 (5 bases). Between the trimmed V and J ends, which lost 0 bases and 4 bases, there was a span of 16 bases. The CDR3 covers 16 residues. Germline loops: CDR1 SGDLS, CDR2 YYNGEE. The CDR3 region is CASSVGWGGAVTEAFF. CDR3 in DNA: TGTGCCAGCAGCGTAGGGTGGGGAGGGGCCGTCACTGAAGCTTTCTTT.

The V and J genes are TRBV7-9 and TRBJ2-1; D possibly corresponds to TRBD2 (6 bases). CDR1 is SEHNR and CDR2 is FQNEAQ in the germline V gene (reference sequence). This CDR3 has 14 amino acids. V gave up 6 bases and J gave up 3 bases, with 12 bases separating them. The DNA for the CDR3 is TGTGCCAGCAGACCTGTAGCGGACTACAATGAGCAGTTCTTC. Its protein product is CASRPVADYNEQFF.

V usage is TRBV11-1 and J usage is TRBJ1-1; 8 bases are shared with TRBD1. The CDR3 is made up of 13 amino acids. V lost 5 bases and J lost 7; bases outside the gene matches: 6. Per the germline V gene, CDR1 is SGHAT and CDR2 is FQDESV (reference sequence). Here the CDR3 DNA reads TGTGCCAGCAGCCCACGGACAGGGTTTGAAGCTTTCTTT. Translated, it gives CASSPRTGFEAFF.

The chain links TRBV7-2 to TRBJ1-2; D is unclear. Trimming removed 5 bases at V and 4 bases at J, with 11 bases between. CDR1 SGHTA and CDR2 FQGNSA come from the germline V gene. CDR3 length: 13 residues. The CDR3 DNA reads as TGTGCCAGCAGCAACGGAGGCATCTATGGCTACACCTTC. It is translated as CASSNGGIYGYTF.

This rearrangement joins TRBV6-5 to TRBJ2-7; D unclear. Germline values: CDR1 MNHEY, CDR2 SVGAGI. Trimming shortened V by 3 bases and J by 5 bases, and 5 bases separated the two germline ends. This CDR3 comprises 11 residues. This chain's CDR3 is CASSYSNEQYF. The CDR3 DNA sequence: TGTGCCAGCAGTTATAGTAACGAGCAGTACTTC.

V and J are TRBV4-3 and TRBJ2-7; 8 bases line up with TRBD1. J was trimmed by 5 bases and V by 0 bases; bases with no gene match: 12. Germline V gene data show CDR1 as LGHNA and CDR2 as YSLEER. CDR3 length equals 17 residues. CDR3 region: CASSQDIEESGGDEQYF. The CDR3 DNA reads TGCGCCAGCAGCCAAGATATTGAAGAGTCAGGGGGCGACGAGCAGTACTTC.

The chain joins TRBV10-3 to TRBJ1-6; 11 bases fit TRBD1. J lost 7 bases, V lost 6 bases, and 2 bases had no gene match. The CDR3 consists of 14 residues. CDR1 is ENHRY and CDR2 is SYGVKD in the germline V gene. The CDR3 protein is CAISRDRGNSPLHF. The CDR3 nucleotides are TGTGCCATCAGCCGGGACAGGGGGAATTCACCCCTCCACTTT.

DNA for the CDR3: TGTGCCAGCAGCGTAGTCCCAGGGTCTGGAAACACCATATATTTT. The encoded protein is CASSVVPGSGNTIYF. V usage is TRBV9 and J usage is TRBJ1-3, with TRBD1 as a possible D gene (5 bases). This CDR3 contains 15 residues. The germline gives CDR1 SGDLS, CDR2 YYNGEE. Between the trimmed V and J ends, which lost 0 bases and 1 base, there was a span of 8 bases. The complete variable domain, with remaining parts taken from reference TRBV9 and TRBJ1-3, reads DSGVTQTPKHLITATGQRVTLRCSPRSGDLSVYWYQQSLDQGLQFLIQYYNGEERAKGNILERFSAQQFPDLHSELNLSSLELGDSALYFCASSVVPGSGNTIYFGEGSWLTVV.

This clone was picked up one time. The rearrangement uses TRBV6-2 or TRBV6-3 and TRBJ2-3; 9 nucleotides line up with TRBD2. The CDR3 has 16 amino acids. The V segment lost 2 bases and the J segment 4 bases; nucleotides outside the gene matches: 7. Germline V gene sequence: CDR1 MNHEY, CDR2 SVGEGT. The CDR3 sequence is CASSYNRRGGSDTQYF. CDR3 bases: TGTGCCAGCAGTTACAACCGGCGGGGGGGGTCAGATACGCAGTATTTT.

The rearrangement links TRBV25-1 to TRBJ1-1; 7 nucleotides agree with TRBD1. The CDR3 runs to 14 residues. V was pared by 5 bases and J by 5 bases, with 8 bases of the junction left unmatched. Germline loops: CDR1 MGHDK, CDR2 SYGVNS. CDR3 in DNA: TGTGCCAGCAGTTCAATGTACAGGGGTACTGAAGCTTTCTTT. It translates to CASSSMYRGTEAFF.

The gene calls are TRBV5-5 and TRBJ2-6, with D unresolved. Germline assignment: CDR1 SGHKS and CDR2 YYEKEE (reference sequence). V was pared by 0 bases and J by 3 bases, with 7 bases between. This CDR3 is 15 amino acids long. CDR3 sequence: CASSLAGFGANVLTF. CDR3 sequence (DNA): TGTGCCAGCAGCTTGGCCGGGTTTGGGGCCAACGTCCTGACTTTC.